This T cell receptor beta chain was captured in a study of blood T cell repertoires in COVID-19. The table came from immunoSEQ multiplex PCR; TCRdb's copy has only in-frame clones and leaves some out. The sample lists roughly 140,000 clones; more than 65% were seen once. The germline gives CDR1 SGHNT, CDR2 YYREEE (reference sequence). This CDR3 spans 14 amino acids. V shed 0 bases and J 4 bases; nucleotides not matched to a gene: 4. The chain has TRBV5-4 and TRBJ2-7, with 7 bases lining up with TRBD1. Sequencing used peripheral blood. The sequence was collected from a woman aged 45-65 years with acute or convalescent COVID-19. This chain's CDR3 is CASSLGATGYEQYF. The CDR3 region has the DNA TGTGCCAGCAGCTTGGGGGCGACAGGGTACGAGCAGTACTTC. Full variable domain (rest looked up from reference TRBV5-4 and TRBJ2-7): ETGVTQSPTHLIKTRGQQVTLRCSSQSGHNTVSWYQQALGQGPQFIFQYYREEENGRGNFPPRFSGLQFPNYSSELNVNALELDDSALYLCASSLGATGYEQYFGPGTRLTVT.